The source of this TCR beta chain is a study of blood T cell repertoires in COVID-19. Study details: Samples came from the United States, Italy and Spain, spanning acute and convalescent COVID-19. T cells, B-cell-depleted T cells, or PBMCs supplied cDNA or gDNA.

The authors' processing: Reference gene primers were amplified, and this amplification served to estimate nucleated cell counts. Only in-frame clones appear in the TCRdb table, and some are missing; sequencing was by immunoSEQ multiplex PCR. That table furnishes V, J and clone size, whereas the DNA furnished D and trimming. In the table there are over 350,000 clones, more than 80% of which are singletons. The V gene end was trimmed by 0 bases and the J gene end by 3 bases; junction bases not matched to a gene: 5. The CDR3 runs to 16 residues. CDR1 and CDR2 from the germline V gene are LGHDT and YNNKEL (reference sequence).

The TCR sequence derives from a woman aged 25 to 39 with active or convalescent COVID-19. The sequenced sample was peripheral blood. The chain uses TRBV3-1 (or the pseudogene TRBV3-2) and TRBJ1-2, with 9 bases that match TRBD1. The CDR3 spells CASSQDPDRGYYGYTF. Here the CDR3 DNA reads TGTGCCAGCAGCCAAGATCCGGACAGGGGCTACTATGGCTACACCTTC.